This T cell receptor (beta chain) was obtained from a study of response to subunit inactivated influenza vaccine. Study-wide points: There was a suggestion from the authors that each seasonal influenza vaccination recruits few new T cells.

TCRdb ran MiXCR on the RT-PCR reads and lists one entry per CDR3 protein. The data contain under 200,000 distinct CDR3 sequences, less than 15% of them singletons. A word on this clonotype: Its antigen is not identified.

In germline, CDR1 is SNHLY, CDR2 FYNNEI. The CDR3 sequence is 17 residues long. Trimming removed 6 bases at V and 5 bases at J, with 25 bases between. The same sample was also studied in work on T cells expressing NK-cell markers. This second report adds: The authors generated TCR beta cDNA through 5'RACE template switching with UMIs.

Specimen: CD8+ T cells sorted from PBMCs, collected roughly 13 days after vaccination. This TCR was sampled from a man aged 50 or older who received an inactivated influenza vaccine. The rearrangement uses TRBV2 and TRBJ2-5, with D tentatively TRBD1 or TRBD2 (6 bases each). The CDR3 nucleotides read TGTGCCAGCAGCCCAACGTTGGGTAAAGGGGGGAGGGAGACCCAGTACTTC. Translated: CASSPTLGKGGRETQYF.